This T cell receptor (beta chain) was identified during a study of identical twins. Findings and caveats of the study: Cord blood beta clonotypes present at high abundance carried fewer insertions; no such pattern appeared in memory repertoires. Weaker excess sharing between twins was seen in beta out-of-frame sequences.

The CDR3 covers 11 residues. The V end was cut by 5 bases, the J end by 4 bases, with 5 bases between. Germline-derived CDR1 and CDR2 are DFQATT and SNEGSKA (reference sequence). This clonotype occurred a few times. Its matching antigen is unknown. The cDNA had a unique molecular identifier and a template-switch universal primer site. MiXCR, run by TCRdb on the 5' RACE reads, gives a single entry per CDR3 protein. The sample carries approximately 190,000 distinct CDR3 sequences, more than 15% recorded once. These same records also appear under a second study, on T cells expressing NK-cell markers. That work contributes: Clarity on HCMV specificity was lacking for the expanded NKG2C+ T cell clones.

This clonotype was obtained from a woman between 18 and 30 years old in good health. The sequencing input was CD8+ T cells sorted from blood. The chain is built from TRBV20-1 and TRBJ2-2; D gene uncertain. CDR3 DNA sequence: TGCAGTGCTCCTAGCACCGGGGAGCTGTTTTTT. Translation: CSAPSTGELFF.